What follows is one TCR beta chain and its context. Antigen specificity is unknown. The sample contains more than one DNA sequence encoding this CDR3. Libraries were prepared by immunoSEQ multiplex PCR; TCRdb keeps only in-frame clonotypes and omits some of them. The data contain around 26,000 clones, roughly 78% of them singletons. Germline V gene lookup returns CDR1 SGHDT and CDR2 YYEEEE. V was pared by 1 base and J by 8 bases, with 9 bases between. This CDR3 contains 12 residues. This sample is drawn from a study of graft-versus-host responses after intestinal transplantation. The study, taken as a whole, reports: Allograft graft-versus-host to host-versus-graft clonal ratios ran high in patients with graft-donor T cell macrochimerism.

The sequence was collected from a human donor who was the organ donor for an intestinal transplant. The specimen was unstimulated CD8+ T cells sorted from spleen or lymph node cells, collected before transplant. V and J are TRBV5-6 and TRBJ1-1, with D perhaps matching TRBD1 (6 bases). The CDR3 bases are TGTGCCAGCAGCTTGAGGGGGGCGGAAGCTTTCTTT. This codes for CASSLRGAEAFF.